These 4 T cell receptor beta chains were sequenced from one sample in a study of T cells after yellow fever vaccination. TCRdb analysed the 5' RACE reads with MiXCR anew, one entry per CDR3 protein. The sample lists about 260,000 distinct CDR3 sequences; around 4.9% were seen once. Sequenced material: CD4+ T cells sorted from PBMCs, taken on the day of the yellow fever booster vaccination. The source is a man between 18 and 35 years old who received the YFV17D yellow fever vaccine.

The J gene is TRBJ1-3, the V gene TRBV4-3; D is undetermined. V lost 0 bases, J lost 1 base, and 10 bases lay in between. Germline V lookup: CDR1 LGHNA, CDR2 YSLEER. The CDR3 is 16 amino acids. CDR3 in amino acids: CASSQEFRGSGNTIYF. The CDR3 bases are TGCGCCAGCAGCCAAGAGTTTCGGGGTTCTGGAAACACCATATATTTT.

In this sample, this clonotype turned up many times. CDR3: CASSYSSRGSQPQHF. CDR3 DNA sequence: TGTGCCAGCAGTTACTCGAGTCGCGGGAGTCAGCCCCAGCATTTT. The J gene is TRBJ1-5, the V gene TRBV6-2 or TRBV6-3; D not certain. The CDR3 sequence is 15 residues long. The V end was cut by 0 bases, the J end by 6 bases, with 12 bases between. Germline values: CDR1 MNHEY, CDR2 SVGEGT.

This clonotype showed up just a few times. CDR3 region: CASRTLAKNIQYF. The CDR3 bases are TGTGCCAGCAGAACTTTAGCCAAAAACATTCAGTACTTC. This chain uses TRBV6-5 with TRBJ2-4; D is ambiguous. Per the germline V gene, CDR1 is MNHEY and CDR2 is SVGAGI. The CDR3 runs to 13 residues. Trimming took 6 bases from V and 0 from J, leaving 6 bases between them.

This chain connects TRBV12-3 or TRBV12-4 to TRBJ2-5, with D possibly TRBD2 on 6 matching bases. V lost 1 base to trimming and J lost 2 bases, with 8 bases between them. The CDR3 consists of 14 residues. For the CDR3, the DNA is TGTGCCAGCAGTTTAGGCGGGGCGCAAGAGACCCAGTACTTC. This gives the protein CASSLGGAQETQYF.